This T cell receptor (beta chain) was sequenced for a study of beta chain features in type 1 diabetes. As concerns this clone: Its antigen is as yet unknown.

General study findings and limits: Patients' naive, central memory and Treg TCRB repertoires seemed closer to one another than those of healthy donors.

cDNA synthesis used the whole RNA isolate, giving expressed TCRB sequences. Assay used: immunoSEQ multiplex PCR; TCRdb lists only in-frame clones, some missing. Of about 620,000 clones listed, around 15% are singletons. Germline CDR1 SGDLS, CDR2 YYNGEE. The length of the CDR3 is 16 residues. Trimming shortened V by 3 bases and J by 3 bases, and 15 bases separated the two germline ends. The V gene is TRBV9, the J gene TRBJ2-2; possibly TRBD2 for D (5 bases). The sequenced sample consisted of naive CD4+ T cells from blood. The TCR comes from a young man in good health. CDR3 sequence reads: CASSDRRGRDTGELFF. CDR3 sequence (DNA): TGTGCCAGCAGCGACCGAAGAGGGCGAGACACCGGGGAGCTGTTTTTT.